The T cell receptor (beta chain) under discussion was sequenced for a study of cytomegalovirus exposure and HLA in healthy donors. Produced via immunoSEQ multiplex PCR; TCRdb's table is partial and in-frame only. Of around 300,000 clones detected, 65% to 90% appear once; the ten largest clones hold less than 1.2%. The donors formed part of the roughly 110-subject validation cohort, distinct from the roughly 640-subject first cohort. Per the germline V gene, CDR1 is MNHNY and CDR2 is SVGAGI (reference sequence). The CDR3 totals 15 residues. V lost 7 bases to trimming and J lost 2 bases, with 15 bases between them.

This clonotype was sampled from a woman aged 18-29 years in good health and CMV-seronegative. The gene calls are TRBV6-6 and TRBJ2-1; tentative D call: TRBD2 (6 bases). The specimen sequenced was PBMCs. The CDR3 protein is CASTDGLRTYNEQFF. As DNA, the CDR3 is TGTGCCAGCACTGATGGACTACGAACCTACAATGAGCAGTTCTTC.